These 21 T cell receptor beta chains came from one sample sequenced in a study of CD8 T cells in ankylosing spondylitis. From the 5' RACE reads, TCRdb called clonotypes with MiXCR, one entry per CDR3 protein. Of a few hundred thousand distinct CDR3 sequences listed, roughly a tenth were seen once; the top ten hold less than 7.5%. Sample: blood, either unsorted or a sorted T cell fraction (not recorded which). The receptors shown here come from a male donor with ankylosing spondylitis or in good health (not recorded which).

This clonotype was counted at least ten times. The chain combines TRBV25-1 with TRBJ1-1, with a tentative D call TRBD1 (5 bases). V was cut by 8 bases and J by 6 bases, with 16 bases left in between. CDR3 length: 13 residues. Germline V CDR1 and CDR2: MGHDK, SYGVNS. The CDR3 protein is CASSGFESSEAFF. CDR3 DNA: TGTGCCAGCTCAGGGTTTGAAAGCTCTGAAGCTTTCTTT.

The sample holds many counts of this clonotype. V gene TRBV3-1 combines with J gene TRBJ1-2, with a tentative D call TRBD1 (5 bases). Trimming removed 0 bases from V and 2 bases from J, with 10 bases in between. CDR3 length: 15 residues. Per the germline V gene, CDR1 is LGHDT and CDR2 is YNNKEL (reference sequence). The CDR3 loop is CASSQEGTLNYGYTF. Written as DNA, the CDR3 is TGTGCCAGCAGCCAAGAAGGGACTTTAAACTATGGCTACACCTTC.

This clonotype was counted ten times or more. The rearrangement uses TRBV5-4 and TRBJ2-1, with D tentatively TRBD2 (6 bases). Germline V gene sequence: CDR1 SGHNT, CDR2 YYREEE (reference sequence). This CDR3 spans 13 amino acids. Trimming cost V 6 bases and J 6 bases, with 13 bases left between them. CDR3 protein: CASKRAGGNEQFF. The DNA of the CDR3 is TGTGCCAGCAAAAGAGCCGGGGGCAATGAGCAGTTCTTC.

This clonotype showed up just a few times. The genes are TRBV24-1 and TRBJ2-2; 8 bases map to TRBD2. The CDR3 contains 15 residues. Germline V gene sequence: CDR1 KGHDR, CDR2 SFDVKD. V lost 9 bases to trimming and J lost 4 bases; unmatched junction nucleotides: 9. The chain's CDR3 is CATRGQAGATGELFF. The CDR3 nucleotides read TGTGCCACCCGGGGGCAAGCGGGAGCCACCGGGGAGCTGTTTTTT.

This clonotype has a count of ten or more. The chain is built from TRBV5-1 and TRBJ2-3; 9 bases map to TRBD2. Germline V gene lookup returns CDR1 SGHRS and CDR2 YFSETQ. The CDR3 runs to 17 residues. The ends lost 0 bases at V and 3 bases at J; junction bases unmatched: 8. CDR3 sequence reads: CASSLVSGSVNTDTQYF. CDR3 nucleotide sequence: TGCGCCAGCAGCTTGGTTAGCGGGAGTGTGAATACAGATACGCAGTATTTT.

This clonotype was seen many times. V is TRBV20-1 and J is TRBJ2-7; 10 nucleotides match TRBD2. Trimming at V came to 1 base and at J to 3 bases, leaving 6 bases not matched to a gene. Germline V gives CDR1 DFQATT, CDR2 SNEGSKA (reference sequence). The CDR3 is made up of 15 amino acids. CDR3: CSARAWTSGYYEQYF. The DNA of the CDR3 is TGCAGTGCTAGAGCTTGGACTAGCGGCTACTACGAGCAGTACTTC.

CDR3 DNA: TGTGCCAGCAGTAGAGGACAGTTGAACACCGGGGAGCTGTTTTTT. Translating gives CASSRGQLNTGELFF. V and J are TRBV6-1 and TRBJ2-2; D may be TRBD1 (6 bases). The CDR3 is 15 amino acids. Trimming left V 5 bases short and J 1 base short, with 11 bases between. Germline V gene data show CDR1 as MNHNS and CDR2 as SASEGT.

In its sample, this clonotype was seen many times. This chain links TRBV5-1 with TRBJ2-7, with TRBD2 matching over 14 bases. Per the germline V gene, CDR1 is SGHRS and CDR2 is YFSETQ. This CDR3 spans 15 amino acids. With V trimmed by 4 bases and J by 7 bases, 7 bases remained unmatched. The CDR3 reads CASSPMGLAGEEQYF. CDR3 nucleotide sequence: TGCGCCAGCAGCCCGATGGGACTAGCGGGAGAAGAGCAGTACTTC.

This clonotype was found a few times. V is TRBV20-1 and J is TRBJ2-7; 10 bases line up with TRBD2. The CDR3 consists of 17 residues. The ends lost 5 bases at V and 1 base at J; junction bases unmatched: 14. The V gene's germline CDR1 is DFQATT and CDR2 SNEGSKA (reference sequence). CDR3 sequence (DNA): TGCAGTGCTGCTCGCCCGCTAGCGGGAGCCATATCCTACGAGCAGTACGTC. This translates into CSAARPLAGAISYEQYV.

This clonotype was recorded many times. V usage is TRBV5-6 and J usage is TRBJ1-1; D is possibly TRBD1 (5 bases). V was pared by 2 bases and J by 6 bases, with 11 bases between. The CDR3 loop spans 13 amino acids. Looked up from germline, CDR1 is SGHDT and CDR2 is YYEEEE. The DNA for the CDR3 is TGTGCCAGCAGCTTAGGGGTAAGAGCTGAAGCTTTCTTT. Translation: CASSLGVRAEAFF.

This clonotype was seen at least ten times. The gene calls are TRBV5-6 and TRBJ2-1, with 7 nucleotides matching TRBD1. J lost 8 bases, V lost 4 bases, and 6 bases had no gene match. The CDR3 extends over 13 amino acids. Germline CDR1 and CDR2: SGHDT and YYEEEE. CDR3 coding DNA: TGTGCCAGCAGCCTCCCGACAGGGTATGAGCAGTTCTTC. Translating it yields CASSLPTGYEQFF.

This clonotype showed up many times. The chain combines TRBV29-1 with TRBJ1-2, with D unresolved. The CDR3 extends over 13 amino acids. Germline CDR1 and CDR2: SQVTM and ANQGSEA. Trimming cost V 1 base and J 8 bases, with 14 bases left between them. CDR3 protein: CSVEGRQIQGYTF. The DNA of the CDR3 is TGCAGCGTTGAAGGAAGGCAGATTCAAGGCTACACCTTC.

This clonotype has ten or more counts. The chain combines TRBV12-3 or TRBV12-4 with TRBJ2-1, with 9 bases identical to TRBD2. The junction had 3 bases not matched to a gene; V was cut back by 6 bases and J by 0 bases. There are 15 residues in the CDR3. CDR3 in DNA: TGTGCCAGCAGACGAGCGGGAGGCTCCTACAATGAGCAGTTCTTC. Protein: CASRRAGGSYNEQFF.

To note about this clonotype: A much larger clone lies a single base off, so this may be a read error. The gene calls are TRBV4-2 and TRBJ2-2; no clear D gene. The CDR3 has 13 residues. Germline CDR1 is LGHNA and CDR2 is YNFKEQ. CDR3 in amino acids: CARSPEITGELFF. In nucleotides, the CDR3 is TGTGCCAGGAGCCCAGAGATCACCGGGGAGCTGTTTTTT.

The sample holds many counts of this clonotype. J is TRBJ1-4 and V is TRBV5-1; a possible D gene is TRBD1 (5 bases). V lost 2 bases, J lost 8 bases, and 13 bases lay in between. The germline V gene has CDR1 SGHRS and CDR2 YFSETQ. This CDR3 comprises 14 residues. CDR3 sequence: CASSFWGEVEKLFF. For the CDR3, the DNA is TGCGCCAGCAGCTTCTGGGGGGAAGTAGAAAAACTGTTTTTT.

This clonotype was recorded at least ten times. The rearrangement links TRBV18 to TRBJ2-3; D may be TRBD1 or TRBD2 (5 bases each). CDR3 length: 15 amino acids. From germline, CDR1 is KGHSH and CDR2 LQKENI. Trimming removed 3 bases at V and 1 base at J, with 11 bases between. CDR3 DNA: TGTGCCAGCTCACCCAACATGGGGGGCACAGATACGCAGTATTTT. This sequence encodes CASSPNMGGTDTQYF.

This clonotype was seen a few times. This chain joins TRBV7-9 and TRBJ1-4; D gene unclear. V was clipped by 2 bases and J by 8 bases, with 15 bases between them. The CDR3 spans 15 residues. Germline loops: CDR1 SEHNR, CDR2 FQNEAQ (reference sequence). The DNA for the CDR3 is TGTGCCAGCAGCTTACCCCGGGTTTCCAACGAAAAACTGTTTTTT. Protein sequence: CASSLPRVSNEKLFF. Supplemented by reference TRBV7-9 and TRBJ1-4, the full variable domain reads DTGVSQNPRHKITKRGQNVTFRCDPISEHNRLYWYRQTLGQGPEFLTYFQNEAQLEKSRLLSDRFSAERPKGSFSTLEIQRTEQGDSAMYLCASSLPRVSNEKLFFGSGTQLSVL.

The sample holds one count of this clonotype. The chain has TRBV29-1 and TRBJ1-5; 7 positions match TRBD1. The CDR3 sequence is 13 residues long. Germline values: CDR1 SQVTM, CDR2 ANQGSEA. Trimming took 7 bases from V and 2 from J; bases not matched to a gene: 5. This CDR3 reads CSATQGGNQPQHF. CDR3 in DNA: TGCAGCGCCACCCAGGGGGGCAATCAGCCCCAGCATTTT.

This clonotype was counted at least ten times. The V call is TRBV20-1, the J call TRBJ2-7; 7 bases are shared with TRBD2. CDR1 and CDR2 from the germline V gene are DFQATT and SNEGSKA (reference sequence). V shed 4 bases and J 3 bases; nucleotides not matched to a gene: 9. This CDR3 has 14 amino acids. In nucleotides, the CDR3 is TGCAGTGCTATAAAGCGGGATGGATTCTACGAGCAGTACTTC. This translates into CSAIKRDGFYEQYF.

This clonotype was seen repeatedly, ten times or more. V and J are TRBV5-1 and TRBJ2-5; D may be TRBD1 (5 bases). The CDR3 is 14 residues long. Germline-derived CDR1 and CDR2 are SGHRS and YFSETQ. V gave up 0 bases and J gave up 9 bases, with 15 bases separating them. As DNA, the CDR3 is TGCGCCAGCAGCTTGGAGGGGTCACAGGCCCCCCAGTACTTC. This translates into CASSLEGSQAPQYF.

At least ten counts were recorded for this clonotype. The genes are TRBV12-3 or TRBV12-4 and TRBJ1-1; D unclear. This CDR3 is 18 amino acids long. Trimming stripped 2 bases from V and 4 bases from J, with 23 bases between. CDR3 sequence reads: CASSLNRRRSSPGTEAFF. CDR3 DNA: TGTGCCAGCAGTTTAAATCGACGGCGGTCCTCGCCTGGCACTGAAGCTTTCTTT.